This T cell receptor beta chain derives from a study of T cell repertoires in cytomegalovirus infection. On the study more broadly: Recently identified HLA-C-restricted CMV epitopes were among the peptides used. Public TCR beta signatures marked donors with CMV infection and the matching HLA. The study, taken as a whole, reports: Summed frequency of shared TCR beta families picked out CMV carriers who also had the relevant HLA. Across the ex vivo response, the dominant clonotypes were HLA-C-restricted CMV-specific TCR beta clonotypes.

A single record per CDR3 protein comes from TCRdb applying MiXCR to the reads. This table holds nearly 700,000 distinct CDR3 sequences, 33% found once. The sample holds a few counts of this clonotype. The antigen remains unidentified. The CDR3 runs 15 residues. Germline CDR1 reads MNHEY; CDR2 reads SVGAGI. Trimming took 8 bases from V and 8 from J; bases not matched to a gene: 8. Sequencing was performed on cultured PBMCs, taken from culture after CMV antigen stimulation. V gene TRBV6-5 combines with J gene TRBJ2-1; the match to TRBD2 covers 14 bases. The TCR was taken from a human donor in good health (CMV status not recorded). Some clones in this sample may be carry-over from other donors' samples. The CDR3 region is CASGKTSGGVDEQFF. The CDR3 DNA is TGTGCCAGCGGAAAGACTAGCGGGGGGGTCGATGAGCAGTTCTTC.